The 18 T cell receptor beta chains below were found in one sample sequenced in a study of T cell repertoires in cytomegalovirus infection. TCRdb re-called the reads through MiXCR, storing one row per CDR3 protein. The repertoire holds under 200,000 distinct CDR3 sequences, with 28% as singletons. The material sequenced was PBMCs. These receptors originate from a human donor in good health (CMV status not recorded). Some clones in this sample may be carry-over from other donors' samples.

V and J are TRBV6-2 or TRBV6-3 and TRBJ1-4; unclear D gene. This CDR3 region has 17 residues. CDR1 and CDR2 (germline): MNHEY, SVGEGT. V lost 0 bases and J 7 bases, leaving 18 bases between the germline ends. The CDR3: CASSYSTRTPAGEKLFF. The CDR3 region has the DNA TGTGCCAGCAGTTACTCAACCAGGACTCCCGCGGGTGAAAAACTGTTTTTT.

V is TRBV20-1 and J is TRBJ1-1, with TRBD1 as a possible D gene (5 bases). V gave up 3 bases and J gave up 7 bases, with 18 bases separating them. This CDR3 has 14 residues. CDR1 is DFQATT, CDR2 SNEGSKA, per germline (reference sequence). CDR3 bases: TGCAGTGCTAGCCCCCCCACAGGATATGATGAAGCTTTCTTT. The encoded protein is CSASPPTGYDEAFF.

CDR3: CSALPGTRDTQYF. As DNA, the CDR3 is TGCAGTGCTCTCCCAGGGACTCGAGATACGCAGTATTTT. The rearrangement links TRBV20-1 to TRBJ2-3; D is possibly TRBD2 (6 bases). The ends were cut back, 5 bases at V and 5 bases at J, with 14 bases in the middle. From germline, CDR1 is DFQATT and CDR2 SNEGSKA (reference sequence). This CDR3 is 13 amino acids long.

This clonotype appeared a few times. The chain is built from TRBV2 and TRBJ1-5, with 7 positions matching TRBD1. Germline loops: CDR1 SNHLY, CDR2 FYNNEI. This CDR3 spans 14 amino acids. V shed 4 bases and J 5 bases; nucleotides not matched to a gene: 5. CDR3 amino acids: CASSGIRGDQPQHF. The CDR3, as DNA: TGTGCCAGCAGTGGAATCAGGGGGGATCAGCCCCAGCATTTT.

The table lists this clonotype with a few counts. The V gene is TRBV5-1, the J gene TRBJ2-2; 9 bases line up with TRBD1. The CDR3 runs to 15 residues. The germline CDR1 and CDR2 sequences are SGHRS and YFSETQ. The V gene end was trimmed by 3 bases and the J gene end by 6 bases; junction bases not matched to a gene: 6. CDR3 coding DNA: TGCGCCAGCAGCTCCACACAGGGGGCGTCCGGGGAGCTGTTTTTT. This encodes CASSSTQGASGELFF.

The V call is TRBV7-6, the J call TRBJ1-4; 10 bases map to TRBD1. With 5 bases clipped from V and 8 bases from J, the junction kept 5 bases outside the gene matches. Germline-derived CDR1 and CDR2 are SGHVS and FNYEAQ. The CDR3 has 14 residues. The CDR3 loop reads CASSLGQGKEKLFF. DNA of the CDR3: TGTGCCAGCAGCCTGGGACAGGGGAAAGAAAAACTGTTTTTT.

A few counts support this clonotype. The chain has TRBV12-3 or TRBV12-4 and TRBJ1-2, with no clear D. This CDR3 spans 11 amino acids. Trimming left V 3 bases short and J 6 bases short, with 5 bases between. CDR3 residues: CASSLRNGYTF. CDR3 nucleotides: TGTGCCAGCAGTTTGAGGAATGGCTACACCTTC.

This clonotype was picked up many times. V is TRBV7-2 and J is TRBJ1-1; 9 bases match TRBD1. This CDR3 is built from 15 residues. Germline trimming cut 0 bases from V and 1 base from J; bases unmatched to any gene: 0. Germline CDR1 SGHTA, CDR2 FQGNSA. This CDR3 reads CASSLADRGNTEAFF. CDR3 DNA sequence: TGTGCCAGCAGCTTAGCGGACAGGGGGAACACTGAAGCTTTCTTT.

This clonotype came up many times. This chain joins TRBV7-2 and TRBJ1-1; D uncertain. The CDR3 is made up of 14 amino acids. The germline V and J ends were trimmed by 6 bases and 1 base, with 12 bases remaining between them. Germline V CDR1 and CDR2: SGHTA, FQGNSA. The CDR3 reads CASRTGSQNTEAFF. The CDR3 region has the DNA TGTGCCAGCAGGACGGGGAGCCAGAACACTGAAGCTTTCTTT.

In this sample, this clonotype turned up a few times. The chain employs TRBV4-1 and TRBJ1-3; no reliable D call. The CDR3 length is 14 residues. In germline, CDR1 is MGHRA, CDR2 YSYEKL. The germline V and J ends were trimmed by 1 base and 2 bases, with 6 bases remaining between them. The CDR3 protein is CASSQAPAGNTIYF. CDR3 DNA sequence: TGCGCCAGCAGCCAAGCCCCGGCTGGAAACACCATATATTTT.

This clonotype was seen many times. The chain recombines TRBV7-2 with TRBJ1-3; 9 bases agree with TRBD1. Germline CDR1 and CDR2: SGHTA and FQGNSA. The CDR3 has 15 residues. Germline trimming cut 5 bases from V and 2 bases from J; bases unmatched to any gene: 4. The CDR3 bases are TGTGCCAGCAGCCCCAGACAGGGGGCTGGAAACACCATATATTTT. Translated, it gives CASSPRQGAGNTIYF.

V gene TRBV29-1 combines with J gene TRBJ1-4; 9 positions match TRBD1. Unmatched junction bases numbered 10, after V lost 6 bases and J lost 8 bases. This CDR3 region has 14 residues. Per the germline V gene, CDR1 is SQVTM and CDR2 is ANQGSEA. DNA for the CDR3: TGCAGCGTCCACGCCGGGACAGGGTTGGAAAAACTGTTTTTT. Its protein product is CSVHAGTGLEKLFF. Full variable domain (remainder filled in from reference TRBV29-1 and TRBJ1-4): SAVISQKPSRDICQRGTSLTIQCQVDSQVTMMFWYRQQPGQSLTLIATANQGSEATYESGFVIDKFPISRPNLTFSTLTVSNMSPEDSSIYLCSVHAGTGLEKLFFGSGTQLSVL.

This clonotype showed up just a few times. V is TRBV29-1 and J is TRBJ2-4, with TRBD1 matching over 8 bases. The V gene end was trimmed by 4 bases and the J gene end by 0 bases; junction bases not matched to a gene: 8. The CDR3 is 16 amino acids. CDR1 is SQVTM and CDR2 is ANQGSEA in the germline V gene. In DNA, the CDR3 is TGCAGCGTTGTGGCAGGGGGCGGACTAGCCAAAAACATTCAGTACTTC. As protein: CSVVAGGGLAKNIQYF.

CDR3 loop: CASSPDRVDLHF. CDR3 nucleotide sequence: TGTGCCAGCAGCCCTGACAGGGTCGATTTGCATTTT. The chain recombines TRBV5-5 with TRBJ1-5, with 7 bases aligning to TRBD1. This CDR3 has 12 residues. Germline V gene sequence: CDR1 SGHKS, CDR2 YYEKEE (reference sequence). V lost 4 bases and J lost 15; bases outside the gene matches: 10.

The chain carries TRBV5-1 and TRBJ1-2; D not certain. V lost 7 bases and J lost 4, with 17 bases in between. The CDR3 consists of 14 residues. Germline V gene lookup returns CDR1 SGHRS and CDR2 YFSETQ. CDR3 coding DNA: TGCGCCAGCCTCACCGACCCGACTTCCTATGGCTACACCTTC. Amino acid sequence: CASLTDPTSYGYTF.

There are a few counts of this clonotype. The chain is built from TRBV5-4 and TRBJ2-2, with D perhaps TRBD1 or TRBD2 (5 bases each). The length of the CDR3 is 15 residues. V was cut by 5 bases and J by 6 bases, with 17 bases left in between. The V gene's germline CDR1 is SGHNT and CDR2 YYREEE (reference sequence). CDR3 sequence: CASRPGTSGAGELFF. In DNA form, the CDR3 reads TGTGCCAGCAGGCCCGGGACCTCTGGGGCCGGGGAGCTGTTTTTT.

This chain uses TRBV6-6 with TRBJ2-4, with 7 bases that match TRBD1. The CDR3 loop spans 17 amino acids. The V gene end was trimmed by 4 bases and the J gene end by 0 bases; junction bases not matched to a gene: 9. The germline V gene has CDR1 MNHNY and CDR2 SVGAGI (reference sequence). In nucleotides, the CDR3 is TGTGCCAGCAGTTCTGGGACAGATAGTTTAGCCAAAAACATTCAGTACTTC. Translated, it gives CASSSGTDSLAKNIQYF.

This clonotype was seen many times. The CDR3 DNA follows: TGTGCCAGCAGTGAGCAGGGGGCAATGAGGAACTATGGCTACACCTTC. Translating it yields CASSEQGAMRNYGYTF. V and J are TRBV2 and TRBJ1-2; 8 bases fit TRBD1. This CDR3 comprises 16 residues. Looked up from germline, CDR1 is SNHLY and CDR2 is FYNNEI. The junction had 8 bases not matched to a gene; V was cut back by 3 bases and J by 2 bases.